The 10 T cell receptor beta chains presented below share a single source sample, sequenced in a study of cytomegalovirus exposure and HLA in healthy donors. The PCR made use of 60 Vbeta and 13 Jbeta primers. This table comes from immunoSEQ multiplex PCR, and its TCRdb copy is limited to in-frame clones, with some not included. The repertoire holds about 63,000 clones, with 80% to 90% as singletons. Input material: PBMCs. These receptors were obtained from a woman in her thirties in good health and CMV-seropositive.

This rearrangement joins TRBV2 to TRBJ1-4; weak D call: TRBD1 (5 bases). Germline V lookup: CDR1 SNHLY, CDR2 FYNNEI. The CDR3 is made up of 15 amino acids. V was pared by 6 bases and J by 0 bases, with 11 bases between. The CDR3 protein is CASRGQGATNEKLFF. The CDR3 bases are TGTGCCAGCAGAGGTCAGGGTGCAACTAATGAAAAACTGTTTTTT.

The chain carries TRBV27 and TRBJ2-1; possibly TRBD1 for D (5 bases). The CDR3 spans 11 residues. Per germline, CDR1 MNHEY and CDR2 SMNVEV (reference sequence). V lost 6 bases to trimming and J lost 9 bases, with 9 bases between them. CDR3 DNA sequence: TGTGCCAGCAGACTTGGGGCTGAGCAGTTCTTC. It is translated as CASRLGAEQFF.

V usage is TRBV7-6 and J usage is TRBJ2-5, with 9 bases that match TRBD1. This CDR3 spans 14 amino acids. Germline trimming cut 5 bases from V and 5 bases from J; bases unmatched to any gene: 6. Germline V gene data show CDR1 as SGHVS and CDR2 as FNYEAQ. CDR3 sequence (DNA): TGTGCCAGCAGCCTACACAGGGGGCGGGAGACCCAGTACTTC. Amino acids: CASSLHRGRETQYF.

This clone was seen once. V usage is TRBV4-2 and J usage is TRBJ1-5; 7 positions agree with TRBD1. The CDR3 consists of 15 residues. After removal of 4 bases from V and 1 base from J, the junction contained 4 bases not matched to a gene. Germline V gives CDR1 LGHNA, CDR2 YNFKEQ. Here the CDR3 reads CASSPTGNSNQPQHF. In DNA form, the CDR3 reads TGTGCCAGCAGCCCGACAGGGAACAGCAATCAGCCCCAGCATTTT.

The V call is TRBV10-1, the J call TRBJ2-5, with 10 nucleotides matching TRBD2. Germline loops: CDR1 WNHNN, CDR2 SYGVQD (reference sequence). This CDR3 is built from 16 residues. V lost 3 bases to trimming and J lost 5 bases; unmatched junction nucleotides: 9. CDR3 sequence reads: CASSESSAGGQETQYF. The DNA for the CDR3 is TGCGCCAGCAGTGAATCCTCAGCGGGAGGGCAGGAGACCCAGTACTTC.

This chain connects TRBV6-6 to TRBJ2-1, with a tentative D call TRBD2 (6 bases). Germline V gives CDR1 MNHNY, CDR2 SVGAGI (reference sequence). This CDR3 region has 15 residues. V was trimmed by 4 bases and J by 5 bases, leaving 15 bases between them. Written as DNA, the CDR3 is TGTGCCAGCAGTTTCGGGACTTACCAGCACAATGAGCAGTTCTTC. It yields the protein CASSFGTYQHNEQFF.

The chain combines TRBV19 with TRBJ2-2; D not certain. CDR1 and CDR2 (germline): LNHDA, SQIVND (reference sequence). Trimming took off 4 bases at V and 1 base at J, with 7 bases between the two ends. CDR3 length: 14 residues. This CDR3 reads CASSRSGNTGELFF. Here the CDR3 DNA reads TGTGCCAGTAGTAGGTCGGGGAACACCGGGGAGCTGTTTTTT.

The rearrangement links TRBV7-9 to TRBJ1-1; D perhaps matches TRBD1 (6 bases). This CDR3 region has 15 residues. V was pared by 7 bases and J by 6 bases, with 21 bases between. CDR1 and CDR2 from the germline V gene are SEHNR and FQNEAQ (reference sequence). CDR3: CASTFSDSPRSEAFF. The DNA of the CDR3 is TGTGCCAGCACCTTCTCGGACAGCCCCCGTTCTGAAGCTTTCTTT. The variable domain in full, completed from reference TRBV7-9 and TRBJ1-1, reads DTGVSQNPRHKITKRGQNVTFRCDPISEHNRLYWYRQTLGQGPEFLTYFQNEAQLEKSRLLSDRFSAERPKGSFSTLEIQRTEQGDSAMYLCASTFSDSPRSEAFFGQGTRLTVV.

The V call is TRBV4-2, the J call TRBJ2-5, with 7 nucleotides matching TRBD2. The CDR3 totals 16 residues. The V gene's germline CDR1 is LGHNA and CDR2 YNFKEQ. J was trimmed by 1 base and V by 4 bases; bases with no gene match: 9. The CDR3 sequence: CASSPRDYRGQETQYF. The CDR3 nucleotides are TGTGCCAGCAGCCCGAGGGACTACAGAGGCCAAGAGACCCAGTACTTC.

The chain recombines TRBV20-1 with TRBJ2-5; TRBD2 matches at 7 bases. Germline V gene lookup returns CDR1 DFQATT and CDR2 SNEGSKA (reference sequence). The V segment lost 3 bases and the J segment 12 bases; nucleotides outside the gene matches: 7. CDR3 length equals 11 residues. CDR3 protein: CSASLFAGEYF. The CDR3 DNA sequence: TGCAGTGCTAGTCTCTTCGCGGGAGAGTACTTC.